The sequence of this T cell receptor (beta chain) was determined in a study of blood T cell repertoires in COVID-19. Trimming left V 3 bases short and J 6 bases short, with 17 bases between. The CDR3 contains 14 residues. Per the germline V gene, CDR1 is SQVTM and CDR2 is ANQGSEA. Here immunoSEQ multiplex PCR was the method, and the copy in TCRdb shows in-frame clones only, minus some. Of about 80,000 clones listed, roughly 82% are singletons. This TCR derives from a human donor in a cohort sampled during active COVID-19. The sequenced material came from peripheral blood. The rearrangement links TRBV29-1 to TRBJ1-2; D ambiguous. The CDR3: CSVDDRRRSDGYTF. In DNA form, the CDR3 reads TGCAGCGTTGACGACCGGCGACGGAGCGATGGCTACACCTTC.